This T cell receptor (beta chain) was sequenced in a study of control samples from healthy donors and cancer patients. Trimming removed 4 bases from V and 4 bases from J; junction bases left unmatched: 6. Germline V lookup: CDR1 SEHNR, CDR2 FQNEAQ (reference sequence). The CDR3 is made up of 16 amino acids. Assay used: immunoSEQ multiplex PCR; TCRdb lists only in-frame clones, some missing. The sample contains approximately 110,000 clones, approximately 90% of which appear only once. The rearrangement uses TRBV7-9 and TRBJ2-3, with 12 bases identical to TRBD2. The sample was blood. This TCR was sampled from a woman aged 50 to 60 in good health. The CDR3 sequence: CASSSTTSGRPDTQYF. The CDR3 DNA reads TGTGCCAGCAGCTCCACTACTAGCGGGAGGCCAGATACGCAGTATTTT. Full variable domain (rest looked up from reference TRBV7-9 and TRBJ2-3): DTGVSQNPRHKITKRGQNVTFRCDPISEHNRLYWYRQTLGQGPEFLTYFQNEAQLEKSRLLSDRFSAERPKGSFSTLEIQRTEQGDSAMYLCASSSTTSGRPDTQYFGPGTRLTVL.